These T cell receptor beta chains were read from a single sample in a study of blood T cells in healthy people across ages. TCRdb recomputed calls from the 5' RACE reads with MiXCR, one row per CDR3 protein. There are 500,000 to 700,000 distinct CDR3 sequences in the sample; about 30% occur only once, and 15% to 18% lies in the top ten. Sequenced input: blood. These receptors came from a woman over 75 in good health. CDR3s include the opening cysteine and the closing phenylalanine or tryptophan. Each record gives: J gene, D gene, V gene, clone size, CDR3 protein, CDR3 DNA. D genes are given only for firm matches. Part of the rows lack a size; the others show once, few, many or a class for expanded clones.

j_call: TRBJ2-5
d_call: TRBD2
v_call: TRBV12-3/TRBV12-4
clone_size: NA
cdr3_aa: CASTLAGRPDEQYF
cdr3_nt: TGTGCCAGCACCTTAGCGGGGAGACCAGATGAGCAGTACTTC

j_call: TRBJ2-5
d_call: NA
v_call: TRBV11-2
clone_size: NA
cdr3_aa: CASSLGRHYQETQYF
cdr3_nt: TGTGCCAGCAGCTTAGGTCGACACTACCAAGAGACCCAGTACTTC

j_call: TRBJ1-1
d_call: TRBD1
v_call: TRBV10-3
clone_size: few
cdr3_aa: CAISETGQYTEAFF
cdr3_nt: TGTGCCATCAGTGAGACGGGACAGTACACTGAAGCTTTCTTT

j_call: TRBJ2-7
d_call: TRBD1
v_call: TRBV5-4
clone_size: many
cdr3_aa: CASSLGQGELNEQYF
cdr3_nt: TGTGCCAGCAGCTTGGGACAGGGTGAACTAAACGAGCAGTACTTC

j_call: TRBJ2-2
d_call: NA
v_call: TRBV7-2
clone_size: NA
cdr3_aa: CASRDRPRNTGELFF
cdr3_nt: TGTGCCAGCAGGGACAGACCCAGGAACACCGGGGAGCTGTTTTTT

j_call: TRBJ2-1
d_call: TRBD2
v_call: TRBV5-4
clone_size: NA
cdr3_aa: CATSFDRLAGNEQFF
cdr3_nt: TGTGCCACCAGCTTCGATCGACTAGCAGGCAATGAGCAGTTCTTC

j_call: TRBJ1-5
d_call: NA
v_call: TRBV27
clone_size: NA
cdr3_aa: CASRPVTLVGGNQPQHF
cdr3_nt: TGTGCCAGCCGGCCGGTGACCCTAGTTGGAGGCAATCAGCCCCAGCATTTT

j_call: TRBJ2-1
d_call: TRBD1
v_call: TRBV7-2
clone_size: NA
cdr3_aa: CASSTRGPVTGNEQFF
cdr3_nt: TGTGCCAGCAGCACCAGGGGGCCGGTGACGGGAAATGAGCAGTTCTTC

j_call: TRBJ1-2
d_call: NA
v_call: TRBV24-1
clone_size: many
cdr3_aa: CATSDDRYGYTF
cdr3_nt: TGTGCCACCAGTGATGACAGATATGGCTACACCTTC

j_call: TRBJ2-3
d_call: NA
v_call: TRBV10-3
clone_size: NA
cdr3_aa: CAISESNLQYF
cdr3_nt: TGTGCCATCAGTGAGTCGAACTTGCAGTATTTT

j_call: TRBJ2-1
d_call: NA
v_call: TRBV5-1
clone_size: many
cdr3_aa: CASSPRPGAGSPEQFF
cdr3_nt: TGCGCCAGCAGCCCCCGGCCTGGCGCGGGAAGTCCTGAGCAGTTCTTC

j_call: TRBJ1-2
d_call: NA
v_call: TRBV20-1
clone_size: many
cdr3_aa: CSAREDKYGYTF
cdr3_nt: TGCAGTGCTAGGGAGGACAAGTATGGCTACACCTTC

j_call: TRBJ1-2
d_call: NA
v_call: TRBV29-1
clone_size: NA
cdr3_aa: CSAGPGDYGYTF
cdr3_nt: TGCAGCGCGGGGCCAGGGGACTATGGCTACACCTTC

j_call: TRBJ2-7
d_call: TRBD1
v_call: TRBV5-1
clone_size: many
cdr3_aa: CASSFGTEKYYEQYF
cdr3_nt: TGCGCCAGCAGCTTCGGGACAGAAAAATACTACGAGCAGTACTTC

j_call: TRBJ2-1
d_call: TRBD1
v_call: TRBV6-4
clone_size: many
cdr3_aa: CASSQDRVSSNEQFF
cdr3_nt: TGTGCCAGCAGCCAGGACAGGGTTAGCTCGAATGAGCAGTTCTTC

j_call: TRBJ1-6
d_call: NA
v_call: TRBV7-3
clone_size: few
cdr3_aa: CASSSGPGGSPLHF
cdr3_nt: TGTGCCAGCAGCTCAGGCCCAGGCGGATCACCCCTCCACTTT

j_call: TRBJ2-2
d_call: TRBD2
v_call: TRBV7-2
clone_size: many
cdr3_aa: CASSGTGTRGTGELFF
cdr3_nt: TGTGCCAGCAGCGGGACCGGGACTAGGGGAACCGGGGAGCTGTTTTTT

j_call: TRBJ2-1
d_call: TRBD1
v_call: TRBV9
clone_size: NA
cdr3_aa: CASSVDVRGRWNEQFF
cdr3_nt: TGTGCCAGCAGCGTAGACGTCAGGGGGCGGTGGAATGAGCAGTTCTTC

j_call: TRBJ1-2
d_call: NA
v_call: TRBV5-1
clone_size: NA
cdr3_aa: CASSPDKGGYTF
cdr3_nt: TGCGCCAGCAGCCCGGACAAGGGTGGCTACACCTTC

j_call: TRBJ2-2
d_call: NA
v_call: TRBV30
clone_size: NA
cdr3_aa: CAYTKSNTGERFF
cdr3_nt: TGTGCTTATACCAAATCGAACACCGGGGAGCGGTTTTTT

j_call: TRBJ1-5
d_call: NA
v_call: TRBV7-2
clone_size: NA
cdr3_aa: CASSPGTGRYQPQHF
cdr3_nt: TGTGCCAGCAGCCCGGGCACAGGGAGGTACCAGCCCCAGCATTTT

j_call: TRBJ2-7
d_call: NA
v_call: TRBV20-1
clone_size: NA
cdr3_aa: CSARDSHSYSYEQYF
cdr3_nt: TGCAGTGCTAGAGATTCCCACTCATACTCCTACGAGCAGTACTTC

j_call: TRBJ2-6
d_call: NA
v_call: TRBV7-8
clone_size: NA
cdr3_aa: CASSLELDLSVLTF
cdr3_nt: TGTGCCAGCAGCTTAGAACTAGACCTCAGCGTCCTGACTTTC

j_call: TRBJ2-4
d_call: TRBD1
v_call: TRBV7-2
clone_size: NA
cdr3_aa: CASSSQGATIQYF
cdr3_nt: TGTGCCAGCAGCTCCCAGGGGGCGACCATTCAGTACTTC

j_call: TRBJ2-1
d_call: TRBD2
v_call: TRBV7-3
clone_size: many
cdr3_aa: CASSLRGGGEDEQFF
cdr3_nt: TGTGCCAGCAGCTTAAGGGGGGGGGGAGAGGATGAGCAGTTCTTC

j_call: TRBJ1-1
d_call: NA
v_call: TRBV7-2
clone_size: many
cdr3_aa: CASSLTAGNTEAFF
cdr3_nt: TGTGCCAGCAGCTTAACAGCAGGGAATACTGAAGCTTTCTTT

j_call: TRBJ2-3
d_call: TRBD2
v_call: TRBV20-1
clone_size: NA
cdr3_aa: CSTSGRPRTFSTDTQYF
cdr3_nt: TGCAGTACTAGCGGTCGACCCCGAACCTTTAGCACAGATACGCAGTATTTT

j_call: TRBJ1-2
d_call: NA
v_call: TRBV4-2
clone_size: many
cdr3_aa: CASSHGGEDGYTF
cdr3_nt: TGTGCCAGCAGCCATGGGGGAGAAGATGGCTACACCTTC

j_call: TRBJ1-5
d_call: NA
v_call: TRBV20-1
clone_size: many
cdr3_aa: CSARDGGNSNQPQHF
cdr3_nt: TGCAGTGCTAGAGATGGCGGGAATAGCAATCAGCCCCAGCATTTT

j_call: TRBJ1-1
d_call: TRBD1
v_call: TRBV7-2
clone_size: many
cdr3_aa: CASSARTGDTEAFF
cdr3_nt: TGCGCCAGCAGCGCCCGTACAGGGGACACTGAAGCTTTCTTT

j_call: TRBJ1-2
d_call: NA
v_call: TRBV25-1
clone_size: many
cdr3_aa: CASTASVGGTSVYGYTF
cdr3_nt: TGTGCCAGCACAGCCTCCGTGGGAGGGACGAGTGTCTATGGCTACACCTTC

j_call: TRBJ2-1
d_call: NA
v_call: TRBV6-2/TRBV6-3
clone_size: many
cdr3_aa: CASSIGTEQFF
cdr3_nt: TGTGCCAGCAGTATAGGTACTGAGCAGTTCTTC

j_call: TRBJ1-1
d_call: NA
v_call: TRBV27
clone_size: few
cdr3_aa: CASSPRRGMNTEAFF
cdr3_nt: TGTGCCAGCAGTCCACGGCGCGGGATGAACACTGAAGCTTTCTTT

j_call: TRBJ2-3
d_call: TRBD1
v_call: TRBV7-9
clone_size: NA
cdr3_aa: CASRKTGSGTDTQYF
cdr3_nt: TGTGCCAGCAGAAAGACAGGGTCTGGCACAGATACGCAGTATTTT

j_call: TRBJ2-2
d_call: NA
v_call: TRBV12-3/TRBV12-4
clone_size: once
cdr3_aa: CASSLVSWTHANTGELFF
cdr3_nt: TGTGCCAGCAGTTTAGTTTCATGGACGCACGCGAACACCGGGGAGCTGTTTTTT

j_call: TRBJ2-1
d_call: NA
v_call: TRBV2
clone_size: many
cdr3_aa: CASSFRDDEQFF
cdr3_nt: TGTGCCAGCAGCTTCCGGGATGATGAGCAGTTCTTC

j_call: TRBJ1-2
d_call: NA
v_call: TRBV6-5
clone_size: NA
cdr3_aa: CASSYSTPGARGGYTF
cdr3_nt: TGTGCCAGCAGTTACTCGACACCAGGGGCGCGCGGTGGCTACACCTTC

j_call: TRBJ1-4
d_call: NA
v_call: TRBV20-1
clone_size: NA
cdr3_aa: CSAIPSRGSEKLFF
cdr3_nt: TGCAGTGCTATCCCGTCCAGGGGAAGTGAAAAACTGTTTTTT

j_call: TRBJ1-2
d_call: NA
v_call: TRBV5-4
clone_size: many
cdr3_aa: CASSSMGRKNYGYTF
cdr3_nt: TGTGCCAGCAGCTCCATGGGACGGAAAAACTATGGCTACACCTTC

j_call: TRBJ1-5
d_call: TRBD1
v_call: TRBV7-9
clone_size: many
cdr3_aa: CASSPGTGGSRHF
cdr3_nt: TGTGCCAGCAGCCCCGGGACAGGGGGCTCGAGGCATTTT